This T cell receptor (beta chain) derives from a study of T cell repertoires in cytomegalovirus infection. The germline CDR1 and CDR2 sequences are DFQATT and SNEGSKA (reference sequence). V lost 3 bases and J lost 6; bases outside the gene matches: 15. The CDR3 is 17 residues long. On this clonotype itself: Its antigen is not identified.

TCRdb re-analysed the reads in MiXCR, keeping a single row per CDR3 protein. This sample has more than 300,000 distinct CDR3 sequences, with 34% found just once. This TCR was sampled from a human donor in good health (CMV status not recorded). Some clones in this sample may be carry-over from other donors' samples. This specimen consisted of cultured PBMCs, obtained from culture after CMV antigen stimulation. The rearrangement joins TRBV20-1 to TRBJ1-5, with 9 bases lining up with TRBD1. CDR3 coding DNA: TGCAGTGCTAGGAAGCCCTACGCCGGGACAGGGCTTCAGCCCCAGCATTTT. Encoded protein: CSARKPYAGTGLQPQHF.